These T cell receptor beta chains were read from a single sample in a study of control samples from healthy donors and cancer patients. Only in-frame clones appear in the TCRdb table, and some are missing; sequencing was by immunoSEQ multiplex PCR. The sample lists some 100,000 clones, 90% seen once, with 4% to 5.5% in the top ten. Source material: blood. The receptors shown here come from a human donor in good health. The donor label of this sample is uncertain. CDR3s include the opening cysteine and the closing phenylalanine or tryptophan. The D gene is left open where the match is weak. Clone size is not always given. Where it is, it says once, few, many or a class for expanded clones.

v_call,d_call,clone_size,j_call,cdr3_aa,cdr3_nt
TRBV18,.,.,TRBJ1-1,CAVSRDLTRVMNTEAFF,TGTGCCGTATCGAGGGATCTGACAAGAGTGATGAACACTGAAGCTTTCTTT
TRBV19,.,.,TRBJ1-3,CASSIDGTVSSGNTIYF,TGTGCCAGTAGTATAGACGGTACAGTCTCCTCTGGAAACACCATATATTTT
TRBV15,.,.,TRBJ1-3,CATSRGQVSGNTIYF,TGTGCCACCAGCAGAGGCCAAGTCTCTGGAAACACCATATATTTT
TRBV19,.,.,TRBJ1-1,CASIRGPANTEAFF,TGTGCCAGTATCAGGGGACCCGCGAACACTGAAGCTTTCTTT
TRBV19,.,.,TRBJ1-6,CATGPRGAESPLHF,TGTGCCACCGGTCCTCGGGGGGCCGAATCACCCCTCCACTTT
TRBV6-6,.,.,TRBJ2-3,CASSPLSTGSDTQYF,TGTGCCAGCAGCCCTTTGTCGACGGGATCAGATACGCAGTATTTT
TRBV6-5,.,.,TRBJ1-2,CASSYSDNYGYTF,TGTGCCAGCAGCTATAGCGATAACTATGGCTACACCTTC
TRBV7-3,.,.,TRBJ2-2,CASSLTGTGELFF,TGTGCCAGCAGCTTGACAGGCACCGGGGAGCTGTTTTTT
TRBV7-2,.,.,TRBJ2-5,CASSQGGELEETQYF,TGTGCCAGCAGCCAGGGGGGGGAGTTGGAAGAGACCCAGTACTTC
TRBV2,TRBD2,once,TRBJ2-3,CASTPTSGGTSTDTQYF,TGTGCCAGCACCCCGACTAGCGGGGGGACTAGCACAGATACGCAGTATTTT
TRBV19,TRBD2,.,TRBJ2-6,CASTTLAGASGANVLTF,TGTGCCAGTACGACCCTAGCGGGGGCCTCTGGGGCCAACGTCCTGACTTTC
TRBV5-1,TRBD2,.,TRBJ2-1,CASSRGLAGGEQFF,TGCGCCAGCAGCCGCGGACTAGCGGGGGGCGAGCAGTTCTTC
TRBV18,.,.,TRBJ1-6,CASSPQGNQNSPLHF,TGTGCCAGCTCACCACAGGGGAACCAGAATTCACCCCTCCACTTT
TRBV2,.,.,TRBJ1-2,CASREGGDYGYTF,TGTGCCAGCAGAGAGGGGGGGGATTATGGCTACACCTTC
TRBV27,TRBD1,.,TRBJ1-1,CASSLGQLGLAFF,TGTGCCAGCAGTTTGGGACAGCTAGGCCTAGCTTTCTTT
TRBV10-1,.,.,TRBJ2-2,CASSESTSRTGELFF,TGCGCCAGCAGTGAGTCTACTAGCCGCACCGGGGAGCTGTTTTTT
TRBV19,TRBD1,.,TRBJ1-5,CASSPTGAREPQHF,TGTGCCAGTAGTCCGACAGGGGCCAGGGAGCCCCAGCATTTT
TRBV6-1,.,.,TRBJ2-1,CASSEVSGDEQFF,TGTGCCAGCAGTGAAGTGTCCGGGGATGAGCAGTTCTTC
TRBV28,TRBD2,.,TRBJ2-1,CASSLSGTTNNEQFF,TGTGCCAGCAGTTTATCCGGGACTACTAACAATGAGCAGTTCTTC
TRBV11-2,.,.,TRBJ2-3,CASSAADTQYF,TGTGCCAGCAGCGCAGCGGATACGCAGTATTTT
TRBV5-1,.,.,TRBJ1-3,CASSRLGDGNTIYF,TGCGCCAGCAGCCGCCTGGGTGACGGAAACACCATATATTTT
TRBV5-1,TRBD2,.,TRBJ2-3,CASSLVAGGGDTQYF,TGCGCCAGCAGCTTGGTAGCGGGGGGCGGGGATACGCAGTATTTT
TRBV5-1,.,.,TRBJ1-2,CASSLEALNYGYTF,TGCGCCAGCAGCTTGGAGGCGCTTAACTATGGCTACACCTTC
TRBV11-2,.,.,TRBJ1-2,CASSLSLGAERGYTF,TGTGCCAGCAGCTTATCATTGGGGGCAGAACGTGGCTACACCTTC
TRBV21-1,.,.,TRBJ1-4,CASSKGQGASGEKLFF,TGTGCCAGCAGCAAAGGGCAGGGGGCGTCGGGTGAAAAACTGTTTTTT
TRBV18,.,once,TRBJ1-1,CASSQNSMNTEAFF,TGTGCCAGCTCACAAAACAGTATGAACACTGAAGCTTTCTTT
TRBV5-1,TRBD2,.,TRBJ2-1,CASSIERGGLNEQFF,TGCGCCAGCAGCATTGAGCGGGGGGGCCTCAATGAGCAGTTCTTC
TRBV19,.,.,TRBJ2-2,CASIKGNGELFF,TGTGCCAGTATAAAGGGAAATGGGGAGCTGTTTTTT